This T cell receptor (beta chain) emerged from a study of T cell responses to AZD1222 COVID-19 vaccine. Notes on the study in general: It should be noted that donors were predominantly white British and more often female, and clonal diversity was possibly underestimated. Baseline serostatus was positive in only 5 to 7 AZD1222 recipients. Two doses of AZD1222 preceded a rise in Spike-specific TCR breadth and depth.

Second doses were pooled across both intervals (about 4 or about 12 weeks). Germline V lookup: CDR1 SGHRS, CDR2 YFSETQ. V was cut by 0 bases and J by 1 base, with 7 bases left in between. This CDR3 spans 14 amino acids. In regard to this clone: What it recognizes is unknown.

Profiling relied on immunoSEQ multiplex PCR, and the TCRdb table lists in-frame clones only, not all of them. Altogether around 80,000 clones are present, 80% to 90% being singletons, with the ten largest covering about 10%. The receptor was derived from an adult who received the AZD1222 COVID-19 vaccine. The material was peripheral blood, obtained 28 days after the second AZD1222 dose. The chain couples TRBV5-1 to TRBJ1-1; D gene uncertain. CDR3 residues: CASSLARKNTEAFF. The CDR3 DNA reads TGCGCCAGCAGCTTGGCTCGGAAGAACACTGAAGCTTTCTTT.